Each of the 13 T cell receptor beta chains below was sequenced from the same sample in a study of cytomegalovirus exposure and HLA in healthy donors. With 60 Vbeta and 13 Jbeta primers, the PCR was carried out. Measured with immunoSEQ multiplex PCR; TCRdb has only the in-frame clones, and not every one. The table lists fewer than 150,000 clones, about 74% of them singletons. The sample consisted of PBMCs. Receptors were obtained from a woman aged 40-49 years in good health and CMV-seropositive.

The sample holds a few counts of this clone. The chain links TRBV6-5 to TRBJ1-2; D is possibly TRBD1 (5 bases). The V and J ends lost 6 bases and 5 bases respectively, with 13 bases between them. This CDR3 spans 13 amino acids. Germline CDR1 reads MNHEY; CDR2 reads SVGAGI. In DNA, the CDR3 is TGTGCCAGCAGCCAGGGATCCGATTATGGCTACACCTTC. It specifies CASSQGSDYGYTF.

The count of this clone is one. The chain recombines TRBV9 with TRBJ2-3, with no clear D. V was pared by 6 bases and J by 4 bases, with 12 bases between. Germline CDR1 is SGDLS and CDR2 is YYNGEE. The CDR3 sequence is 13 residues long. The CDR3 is CASNPRGPDTQYF. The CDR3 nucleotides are TGTGCCAGCAACCCTAGAGGCCCAGATACGCAGTATTTT.

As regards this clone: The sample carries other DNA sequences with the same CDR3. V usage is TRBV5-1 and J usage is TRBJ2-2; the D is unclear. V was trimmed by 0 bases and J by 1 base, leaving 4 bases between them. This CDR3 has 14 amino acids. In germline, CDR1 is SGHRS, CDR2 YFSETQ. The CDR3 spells CASSLGQNTGELFF. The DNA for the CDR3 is TGCGCCAGCAGCTTGGGGCAGAACACCGGGGAGCTGTTTTTT.

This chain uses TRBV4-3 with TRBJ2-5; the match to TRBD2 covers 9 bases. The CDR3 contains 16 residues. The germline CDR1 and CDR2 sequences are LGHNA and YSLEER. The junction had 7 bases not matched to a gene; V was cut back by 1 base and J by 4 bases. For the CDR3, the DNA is TGCGCCAGCAGCCAAGGGGTAGCGGGAGCAGGAGAGACCCAGTACTTC. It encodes CASSQGVAGAGETQYF.

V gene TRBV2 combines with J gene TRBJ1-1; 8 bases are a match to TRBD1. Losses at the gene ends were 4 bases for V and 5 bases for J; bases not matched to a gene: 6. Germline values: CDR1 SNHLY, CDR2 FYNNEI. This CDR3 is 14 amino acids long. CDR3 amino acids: CASSGQGTRTEAFF. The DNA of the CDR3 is TGTGCCAGCAGTGGACAGGGGACACGGACTGAAGCTTTCTTT. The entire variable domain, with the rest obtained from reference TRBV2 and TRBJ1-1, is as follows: EPEVTQTPSHQVTQMGQEVILRCVPISNHLYFYWYRQILGQKVEFLVSFYNNEISEKSEIFDDQFSVERPDGSNFTLKIRSTKLEDSAMYFCASSGQGTRTEAFFGQGTRLTVV.

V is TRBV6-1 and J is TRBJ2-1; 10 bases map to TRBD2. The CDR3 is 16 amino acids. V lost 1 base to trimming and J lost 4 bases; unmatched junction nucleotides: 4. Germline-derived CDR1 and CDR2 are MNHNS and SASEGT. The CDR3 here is CASSEVGLAAYNEQFF. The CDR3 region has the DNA TGTGCCAGCAGTGAAGTCGGACTAGCGGCTTACAATGAGCAGTTCTTC.

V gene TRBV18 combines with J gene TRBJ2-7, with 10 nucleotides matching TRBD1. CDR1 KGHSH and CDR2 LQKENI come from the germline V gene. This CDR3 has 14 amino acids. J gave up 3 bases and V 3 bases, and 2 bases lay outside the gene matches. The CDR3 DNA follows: TGTGCCAGCTCACCGGGACAGGGGTTCTACGAGCAGTACTTC. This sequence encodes CASSPGQGFYEQYF.

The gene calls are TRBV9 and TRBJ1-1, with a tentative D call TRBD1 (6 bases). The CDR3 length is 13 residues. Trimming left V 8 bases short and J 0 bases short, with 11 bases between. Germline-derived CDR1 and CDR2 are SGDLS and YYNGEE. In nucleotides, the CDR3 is TGTGCCAGTGGACAGTCAATGAACACTGAAGCTTTCTTT. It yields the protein CASGQSMNTEAFF.

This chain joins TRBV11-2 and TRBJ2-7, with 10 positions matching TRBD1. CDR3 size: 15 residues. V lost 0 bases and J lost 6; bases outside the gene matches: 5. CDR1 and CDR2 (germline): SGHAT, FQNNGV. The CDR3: CASSLEGQGRGEQYF. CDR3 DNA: TGTGCCAGCAGCTTAGAGGGACAGGGGAGGGGCGAGCAGTACTTC.

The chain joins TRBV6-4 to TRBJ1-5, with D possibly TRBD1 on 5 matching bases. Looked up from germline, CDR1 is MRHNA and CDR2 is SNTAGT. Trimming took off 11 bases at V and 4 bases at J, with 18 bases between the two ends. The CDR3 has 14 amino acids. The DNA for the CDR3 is TGTGCCGAGTCGGGGGTGCGGGGGAATCAGCCCCAGCATTTT. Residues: CAESGVRGNQPQHF.

The CDR3 loop is CSVEDDPTGSYEQYF. The CDR3 nucleotides are TGCAGCGTTGAAGATGATCCTACGGGGTCCTACGAGCAGTACTTC. This chain links TRBV29-1 with TRBJ2-7; possibly TRBD2 for D (5 bases). Trimming cost V 0 bases and J 1 base, with 13 bases left between them. Germline loops: CDR1 SQVTM, CDR2 ANQGSEA. This CDR3 spans 15 amino acids.

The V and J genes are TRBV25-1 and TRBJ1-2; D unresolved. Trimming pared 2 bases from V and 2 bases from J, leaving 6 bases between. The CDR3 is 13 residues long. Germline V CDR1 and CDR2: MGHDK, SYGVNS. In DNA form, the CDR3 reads TGTGCCAGCAGTGAACAGATAAACTATGGCTACACCTTC. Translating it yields CASSEQINYGYTF.

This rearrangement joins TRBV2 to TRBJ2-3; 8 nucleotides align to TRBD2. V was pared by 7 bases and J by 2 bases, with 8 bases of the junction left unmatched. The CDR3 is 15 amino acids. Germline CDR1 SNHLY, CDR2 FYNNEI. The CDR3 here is CASTQTSANTDTQYF. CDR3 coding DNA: TGTGCCAGCACCCAGACTAGCGCTAACACAGATACGCAGTATTTT.